This T cell receptor beta chain was sequenced during a study of T cell repertoires in cytomegalovirus infection. Points from the study as a whole: Identification of carriers of CMV plus the relevant HLA was achieved through cumulative public TCR beta family frequency.

TCRdb recomputed calls from the reads with MiXCR, one row per CDR3 protein. The table shows fewer than 1,000,000 distinct CDR3 sequences, with less than 35% occurring only once. Germline CDR1 and CDR2: MNHEY and SVGEGT. There are 14 residues in the CDR3. V was clipped by 0 bases and J by 8 bases, with 13 bases between them. Of note for this clonotype: What it binds is not known.

V usage is TRBV6-2 or TRBV6-3 and J usage is TRBJ1-1; D gene unclear. The receptor was isolated from a human donor in good health (CMV status not recorded). Some clones in this sample may be carry-over from other donors' samples. Sequenced here: cultured CD8+ T cells from PBMCs, sampled from culture after CMV antigen stimulation. CDR3 loop: CASSYSKYSQEAFF. The CDR3 DNA reads as TGTGCCAGCAGTTACTCGAAATATTCGCAAGAAGCTTTCTTT.